This T cell receptor beta chain stems from a study of molecular identifiers for immune sequencing clone quantification. The wider study: In replicates, RNA taken from about 20,000 or 100,000 naive CD8 cells was divided five ways, and four portions underwent sequencing.

Every naive CD8 library was made from between about 17,000 and 1,100,000 sorted cells with 10%, 30% or 50% RNA. TCRdb analysed the PCR reads with MiXCR anew, one entry per CDR3 protein. Here the sample spans roughly 100,000 distinct CDR3 sequences, 30% to 45% being singletons. The CDR3 covers 16 residues. The ends lost 2 bases at V and 4 bases at J; junction bases unmatched: 8. Looked up from germline, CDR1 is MNHEY and CDR2 is SVGAGI. This TCR derives from a human donor in good health. Some libraries in this study had Jurkat cell RNA spiked in. Sequenced input: naive CD8+ T cells from blood, with Jurkat cell RNA spiked in. Sample subset: FACS-sorted CD8+CD4-CCR7+CD45RA+ naive T cells. The genes are TRBV6-5 and TRBJ2-7; TRBD2 matches 10 bases. The CDR3 DNA follows: TGTGCCAGCAGTTACGGGTCTAGCGGGAGTTGGTACGAGCAGTACTTC. Protein product: CASSYGSSGSWYEQYF.